A selection of T cell receptor beta chains follows, all from one sample in a study of cytomegalovirus exposure and HLA in healthy donors. The table came from immunoSEQ multiplex PCR; TCRdb's copy has only in-frame clones and leaves some out. The sample yields 65,000 to 75,000 clones, about 94% seen once. Material: PBMCs. Receptors were obtained from a man in his late teens or twenties in good health and CMV-seropositive. The CDR3 runs from the conserved cysteine through the conserved F or W. D genes are given only for firm matches. A row's size may be missing; if present it is once, few, many or a size class.

>TRBV7-9|TRBJ2-7|NA|TRBD2
TGTGCCAGCAGCTTAGCGTCACTAGCGGGAGGCTACGAGCAGTACTTC
CASSLASLAGGYEQYF
>TRBV2|TRBJ1-2|NA|NA
TGTGCCAGCAGTGAAGCCCCCGCAGCTAACTATGGCTACACCTTC
CASSEAPAANYGYTF
>TRBV15|TRBJ1-1|NA|NA
TGTGCCACCAGCAGAGAAGGGAGCTTGGGCACTGAAGCTTTCTTT
CATSREGSLGTEAFF
>TRBV4-1|TRBJ1-5|once|TRBD1
TGCGCCAGCAGCCACCCCACCCAAGGGACAGTCGGGAATCAGCCCCAGCATTTT
CASSHPTQGTVGNQPQHF
>TRBV9|TRBJ2-7|NA|NA
TGTGCCAGCAGCGTAGAGGCAGGCTCAACCTACGAGCAGTACTTC
CASSVEAGSTYEQYF
>TRBV5-4|TRBJ2-7|NA|TRBD1
TGTGCCAGCAGCCCCCCAGGGGGCGAGCAGTACTTC
CASSPPGGEQYF
>TRBV9|TRBJ2-7|NA|TRBD2
TGTGCCAGCAGCGTAGGACTAGCGGGGGCCTACGAGCAGTACTTC
CASSVGLAGAYEQYF
>TRBV11-3|TRBJ2-1|NA|TRBD1
TGTGCCAGCAGCCCGCAGACAGGGGTTGGCAATGAGCAGTTCTTC
CASSPQTGVGNEQFF
>TRBV2|TRBJ2-5|NA|TRBD2
TGTGCCAGCAGGGGACTAGCGGGAGGTGGAGAGACCCAGTACTTC
CASRGLAGGGETQYF
>TRBV7-8|TRBJ2-5|NA|TRBD1
TGTGCCAGCCACAGAAGGGGGCGAGGAGAGACCCAGTACTTC
CASHRRGRGETQYF
>TRBV6-5|TRBJ2-7|NA|NA
TGTGCCAGCAGGGCGACGGAGAGAGGGTTCGAGCAGTACTTC
CASRATERGFEQYF
>TRBV7-9|TRBJ2-3|NA|TRBD1
TGTGCCAGCAGCTGGGACAGGGTATTTTCAGATACGCAGTATTTT
CASSWDRVFSDTQYF
>TRBV7-2|TRBJ2-5|NA|NA
TGTGCCAGCAGCTTAGGGGTAGGAGGAGAGACCCAGTACTTC
CASSLGVGGETQYF
>TRBV5-4|TRBJ2-3|NA|TRBD2
TGTGCCAGCAGGCCAACTAGCGGGAGGGAGTCAGATACGCAGTATTTT
CASRPTSGRESDTQYF
>TRBV2|TRBJ2-1|NA|NA
TGTGCCAGCAGTGGGGACTCCAATGAGCAGTTCTTC
CASSGDSNEQFF
>TRBV30|TRBJ2-5|NA|NA
TGTGCCTGGAATCAGGGCGGACAAGAGACCCAGTACTTC
CAWNQGGQETQYF
>TRBV6-5|TRBJ2-7|NA|TRBD1
TGTGCCAGCAGGTACTCCGGGACAGGGTCCTACGAGCAGTACTTC
CASRYSGTGSYEQYF
>TRBV6-5|TRBJ2-7|NA|NA
TGTGCCAGCAGTTACGGCGGGCTAGAGGCTTACGAGCAGTACTTC
CASSYGGLEAYEQYF
>TRBV28|TRBJ1-4|NA|TRBD1
TGTGCCAGCAGTCCCCCAACCAGGGACAGGGGGCCGGAAAAACTGTTTTTT
CASSPPTRDRGPEKLFF
>TRBV28|TRBJ2-4|once|NA
TGTGCCAGCAGGTCGGGCGGGGAAAAAAACATTCAGTACTTC
CASRSGGEKNIQYF
>TRBV18|TRBJ2-2|NA|TRBD1
TGTGCCAGCACTTTCCGACAGGGTCGCACCGGGGAGCTGTTTTTT
CASTFRQGRTGELFF
>TRBV6-1|TRBJ2-3|few|TRBD2
TGTGCCAGCAGTGAGGGACTAGCGGGAGCAGATACGCAGTATTTT
CASSEGLAGADTQYF
>TRBV27|TRBJ1-2|NA|TRBD1
TGTGCCAGCAGACGGACAGGTGGGGGCTATGGCTACACCTTC
CASRRTGGGYGYTF
>TRBV30|TRBJ1-5|NA|TRBD1
TGTGCCCTCCAGACAGGGAGTGGTCAGCCCCAGCATTTT
CALQTGSGQPQHF
>TRBV11-1|TRBJ1-1|NA|NA
TGTGCCAGCAGCTTACAGGATAGGAACACTGAAGCTTTCTTT
CASSLQDRNTEAFF
>TRBV28|TRBJ2-1|NA|TRBD2
TGTGCCAGCAGTACGACTAGCGGGCGGGGTGAGCAGTTCTTC
CASSTTSGRGEQFF
>TRBV11-1|TRBJ2-7|few|TRBD1
TGTGCCAGCAGCCCCCGGGACAGGCACACCTACGAGCAGTACTTC
CASSPRDRHTYEQYF
>TRBV19|TRBJ1-1|NA|NA
TGTGCCAGTAGTAGCGGGGTGACAGACACTGAAGCTTTCTTT
CASSSGVTDTEAFF
>TRBV20-1|TRBJ2-1|NA|NA
TGCAGTGCTTCCCGGACAAATGAGCAGTTCTTC
CSASRTNEQFF
>TRBV30|TRBJ2-7|NA|NA
TGTGCCTGGAGTCGTGGTCTCGCGGGATCCTCGCAGTACTTC
CAWSRGLAGSSQYF
>TRBV27|TRBJ2-3|NA|TRBD2
TGTGCCAGCAGTATCTTCTCCGGACTAGCGGGGCACACAGATACGCAGTATTTT
CASSIFSGLAGHTDTQYF
>TRBV10-3|TRBJ2-7|NA|TRBD2
TGTGCCATCAGCATGGTGGCTAGCGGGAGAGGGTACGAGCAGTACTTC
CAISMVASGRGYEQYF
>TRBV6-1|TRBJ2-7|NA|NA
TGTGCCAGCAGTGGCGGGGGCCTCCGCGGGGGTAGCTCCTACGAGCAGTACTTC
CASSGGGLRGGSSYEQYF
>TRBV6-6|TRBJ1-4|NA|NA
TGTGCCAGCAGTCCCCAGATAACAACTAATGAAAAACTGTTTTTT
CASSPQITTNEKLFF
>TRBV29-1|TRBJ2-7|NA|NA
TGCAGCGTTGAAGACCGACAGTACGAGCAGTACTTC
CSVEDRQYEQYF
>TRBV5-1|TRBJ2-3|NA|TRBD2
TGCGCCAGCAGCTGGACTAGCGGGAGCACAGATACGCAGTATTTT
CASSWTSGSTDTQYF
>TRBV30|TRBJ1-1|NA|NA
TGTGCCTGGAGTAGTGTGCGGGGCGCTTTCTTT
CAWSSVRGAFF
>TRBV6-4|TRBJ2-7|NA|TRBD1
TGTGCCAGCAGCCCAGGGACAGGGAAGCAGTACTTC
CASSPGTGKQYF
>TRBV4-1|TRBJ2-3|NA|TRBD2
TGCGCCAGCAGCCGGAAGATAGCGGGAGGGATAGGAGATACGCAGTATTTT
CASSRKIAGGIGDTQYF
>TRBV7-6|TRBJ2-1|NA|NA
TGTGCCAGCAGCGAGGGAGGTGAGCAGTTCTTC
CASSEGGEQFF
>TRBV7-3|TRBJ2-7|once|NA
TGTGCCAGCAGCTTAGGAGGGACAGCTGTCTACGAGCAGTACTTC
CASSLGGTAVYEQYF
>TRBV19|TRBJ2-5|NA|TRBD2
TGTGCCAGTAGTCCACTAGCGGGAGAGACCCAGTACTTC
CASSPLAGETQYF